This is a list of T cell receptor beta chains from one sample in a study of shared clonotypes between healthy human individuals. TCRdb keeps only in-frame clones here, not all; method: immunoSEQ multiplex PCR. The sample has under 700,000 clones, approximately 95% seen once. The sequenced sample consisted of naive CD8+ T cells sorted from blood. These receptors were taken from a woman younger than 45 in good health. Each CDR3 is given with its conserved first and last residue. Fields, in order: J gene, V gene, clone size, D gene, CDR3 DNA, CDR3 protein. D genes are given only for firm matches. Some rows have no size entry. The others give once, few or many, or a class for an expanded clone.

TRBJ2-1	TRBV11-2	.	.	TGTGCCAGCAGCCTAGAAACCGGTTCCTACAATGAGCAGTTCTTC	CASSLETGSYNEQFF
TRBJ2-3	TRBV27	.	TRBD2	TGTGCCAGCCGGAGTTGGCCACCGACTAGCGCCCCAGATACGCAGTATTTT	CASRSWPPTSAPDTQYF
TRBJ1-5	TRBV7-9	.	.	TGTGCCAGCAGCCTAGCGGGGGAGGCCCAGCATTTT	CASSLAGEAQHF
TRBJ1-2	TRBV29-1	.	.	TGCAGCGTTCCCAGACAGACCTATGGCTACACCTTC	CSVPRQTYGYTF
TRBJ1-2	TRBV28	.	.	TGTGCCAGCAGTTTAGCACGGTGGAATGGCTACACCTTC	CASSLARWNGYTF
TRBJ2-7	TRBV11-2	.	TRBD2	TGTGCCAGCAGCTTTTCTAGCGGGAGTATCTACGAGCAGTACTTC	CASSFSSGSIYEQYF
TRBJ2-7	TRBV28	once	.	TGTGCCAGCAGTTTTCCGGACGAGCAGTACTTC	CASSFPDEQYF
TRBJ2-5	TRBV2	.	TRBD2	TGTGCCAGCAGTGATTGGGGGACTAGCGCGGAGACCCAGTACTTC	CASSDWGTSAETQYF
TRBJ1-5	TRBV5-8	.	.	TGTGCCAGCAGCTTCAGTCAGCCCCAGCATTTT	CASSFSQPQHF
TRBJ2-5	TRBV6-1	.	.	TGTGCCAGCAGTGAAGTAGAAGGACCCCCGGTGGAGACCCAGTACTTC	CASSEVEGPPVETQYF
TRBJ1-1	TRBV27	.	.	TGTGCCAGCAGTTTCCGAGGTGAAGCTTTCTTT	CASSFRGEAFF
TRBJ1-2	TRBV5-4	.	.	TGTGCCAGCAGCTATAGTGGTTCCGGGGGCTACACCTTC	CASSYSGSGGYTF
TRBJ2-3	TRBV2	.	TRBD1	TGTGCCAGGGAGGGACAGGGGAACACAGATACGCAGTATTTT	CAREGQGNTDTQYF
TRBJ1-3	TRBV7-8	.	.	TGTGCCAGCAGCTTAGGTAGCTCTGGAAACACCATATATTTT	CASSLGSSGNTIYF
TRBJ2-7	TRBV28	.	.	TGTGCCAGCAGTTATAGGTTATCCTACGAGCAGTACTTC	CASSYRLSYEQYF
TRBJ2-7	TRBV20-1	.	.	TGCAGTGCTACCTTGGCGGGGGAGCAGTACTTC	CSATLAGEQYF
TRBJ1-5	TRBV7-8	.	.	TGTGCCAGCAGCTTAGCGGTTGTCTTAACTAGCAATCAGCCCCAGCATTTT	CASSLAVVLTSNQPQHF